These 27 T cell receptor beta chains originate from one sample sequenced in a study of blood T cell repertoires in COVID-19. Profiling relied on immunoSEQ multiplex PCR, and the TCRdb table lists in-frame clones only, not all of them. The data contain 380,000 or so clones, around 92% of them seen just once; the ten biggest clones take up approximately 1.2%. Material for sequencing was peripheral blood. The receptors here all came from a man aged 40-50 years with acute or convalescent COVID-19.

The CDR3 sequence: CASSLFQGALYGNTIYF. CDR3 in DNA: TGCGCCAGCAGCTTGTTCCAGGGGGCATTATATGGAAACACCATATATTTT. The J gene is TRBJ1-3, the V gene TRBV5-1; 8 bases agree with TRBD1. This CDR3 has 17 amino acids. The V gene's germline CDR1 is SGHRS and CDR2 YFSETQ. V shed 1 base and J 3 bases; nucleotides not matched to a gene: 9.

The rearrangement uses TRBV10-3 and TRBJ2-1; 9 nucleotides align to TRBD2. The CDR3 is 16 amino acids. Germline assignment: CDR1 ENHRY and CDR2 SYGVKD. The V and J ends lost 2 bases and 13 bases, in that order; junction bases with no gene match: 15. The CDR3 region has the DNA TGTGCCATCAGTGAGGCCCTAGCGGGGAGGCGAGGGGACCAGTTCTTC. This encodes CAISEALAGRRGDQFF.

The J gene is TRBJ2-7, the V gene TRBV4-1, with D possibly being TRBD1 (6 bases). The germline CDR1 and CDR2 sequences are MGHRA and YSYEKL. The CDR3 totals 15 residues. Trimming pared 5 bases from V and 2 bases from J, leaving 16 bases between. CDR3 protein: CASSIRDTRTYEQYF. The CDR3 coding sequence is TGCGCCAGCAGCATACGGGACACCAGGACCTACGAGCAGTACTTC.

The chain couples TRBV6-1 to TRBJ2-1; weak D call: TRBD2 (6 bases). The CDR3 is made up of 15 amino acids. The V and J ends lost 3 bases and 4 bases respectively, with 13 bases between them. CDR1 is MNHNS and CDR2 is SASEGT in the germline V gene. In nucleotides, the CDR3 is TGTGCCAGCAGTGAGACCCGGGACTGGTACAATGAGCAGTTCTTC. Translation gives CASSETRDWYNEQFF.

The gene calls are TRBV7-2 and TRBJ2-3; 8 bases line up with TRBD2. The length of the CDR3 is 15 residues. The germline V gene has CDR1 SGHTA and CDR2 FQGNSA. The ends lost 1 base at V and 3 bases at J; junction bases unmatched: 3. In DNA, the CDR3 is TGTGCCAGCAGCTTAGAAGCGGGAGAGACAGATACGCAGTATTTT. As protein: CASSLEAGETDTQYF.

The chain couples TRBV5-1 to TRBJ1-1; D uncertain. This CDR3 is built from 13 residues. V was trimmed by 7 bases and J by 1 base, leaving 11 bases between them. CDR1 SGHRS and CDR2 YFSETQ come from the germline V gene. CDR3 in amino acids: CASFRESNTEAFF. CDR3 in DNA: TGCGCCAGCTTTCGGGAATCGAACACTGAAGCTTTCTTT.

This chain uses TRBV3-1 (or the pseudogene TRBV3-2) with TRBJ2-3; 8 bases are shared with TRBD2. With V trimmed by 0 bases and J by 9 bases, 20 bases remained unmatched. Germline CDR1 LGHDT, CDR2 YNNKEL (reference sequence). This CDR3 region has 19 residues. This CDR3 is CASSQDGLERAGDPGTQYF. The DNA of the CDR3 is TGTGCCAGCAGCCAAGATGGTTTGGAGCGAGCGGGAGATCCGGGGACGCAGTATTTT.

This chain joins TRBV6-5 and TRBJ1-4; 8 nucleotides line up with TRBD1. CDR1 is MNHEY and CDR2 is SVGAGI in the germline V gene. Germline trimming cut 6 bases from V and 6 bases from J; bases unmatched to any gene: 6. This CDR3 region has 14 residues. The CDR3 nucleotides are TGTGCCAGCAGCCCAACAGGGGGGGATGAAAAACTGTTTTTT. Its translation: CASSPTGGDEKLFF.

Concerning this clone itself: The sample carries other DNA sequences with the same CDR3. The chain uses TRBV19 and TRBJ1-2; no definite D call. Germline V gene sequence: CDR1 LNHDA, CDR2 SQIVND (reference sequence). The CDR3 is 11 amino acids. Trimming took off 3 bases at V and 6 bases at J, with 5 bases between the two ends. In DNA form, the CDR3 reads TGTGCCAGTAGTATCCTCGATGGCTACACCTTC. Translating gives CASSILDGYTF. Full variable domain (outside the CDR3, taken from reference TRBV19 and TRBJ1-2): DGGITQSPKYLFRKEGQNVTLSCEQNLNHDAMYWYRQDPGQGLRLIYYSQIVNDFQKGDIAEGYSVSREKKESFPLTVTSAQKNPTAFYLCASSILDGYTFGSGTRLTVV.

The chain is built from TRBV25-1 and TRBJ1-2; unclear D gene. Germline lookup yields CDR1 MGHDK and CDR2 SYGVNS. V was shortened by 3 bases and J by 8 bases, with 10 bases between the two germline ends. CDR3 size: 12 residues. CDR3 DNA sequence: TGTGCCAGCAGTGATACTGGGCGAGGCTACACCTTC. Residues: CASSDTGRGYTF.

V and J are TRBV6-6 and TRBJ2-1; 12 bases are a match to TRBD2. V gave up 5 bases and J gave up 1 base; unmatched junction bases: 6. This CDR3 has 17 amino acids. Germline CDR1 is MNHNY and CDR2 is SVGAGI (reference sequence). The CDR3 reads CASSPSSGRGSYNEQFF. CDR3 DNA: TGTGCCAGCAGTCCCTCTAGCGGGAGGGGATCCTACAATGAGCAGTTCTTC.

This chain uses TRBV1 with TRBJ1-5; the DNA was not used to check the table's D call, TRBD1. TRBV1 is an annotated pseudogene. CDR3 length: 17 residues. The CDR3 is CTSSLKPQGASNQPQHF. The CDR3 bases are TGCACCAGCAGCCTAAAACCCCAGGGGGCTTCTAATCAGCCCCAGCATTTT.

V is TRBV2 and J is TRBJ1-1, with D perhaps TRBD1 (6 bases). Germline CDR1 SNHLY, CDR2 FYNNEI. This CDR3 spans 15 amino acids. Trimming pared 5 bases from V and 6 bases from J, leaving 19 bases between. The CDR3 reads CASSRADRFGAEAFF. The CDR3 region has the DNA TGTGCCAGCAGTAGAGCAGACAGGTTTGGCGCTGAAGCTTTCTTT.

This clone was counted once. The rearrangement uses TRBV20-1 and TRBJ2-3, with 10 bases matching TRBD2. The CDR3 is 14 amino acids. Per germline, CDR1 DFQATT and CDR2 SNEGSKA (reference sequence). Germline trimming cut 3 bases from V and 7 bases from J; bases unmatched to any gene: 7. The CDR3 DNA reads TGCAGTGCTAGTGGGACTAGCGAGTTTTATACGCAGTATTTT. Protein: CSASGTSEFYTQYF.

The J gene is TRBJ2-7, the V gene TRBV3-1 (or the pseudogene TRBV3-2); 10 positions agree with TRBD2. The J segment lost 6 bases and the V segment lost 3 bases, leaving 5 bases of the junction unmatched. This CDR3 has 14 amino acids. In germline, CDR1 is LGHDT, CDR2 YNNKEL (reference sequence). CDR3 amino acids: CASSQVAGGGEQYF. Here the CDR3 DNA reads TGTGCCAGCAGCCAGGTAGCGGGAGGCGGCGAGCAGTACTTC.

This clone turned up a few times. The V and J genes are TRBV7-3 and TRBJ1-2; D perhaps matches TRBD1 (5 bases). Deletions cut 3 bases from V and 3 bases from J, with 14 bases between. Per germline, CDR1 SGHTA and CDR2 FQGTGA. This CDR3 region has 15 residues. Here the CDR3 reads CASSFHPTAYYGYTF. The DNA of the CDR3 is TGTGCCAGCAGCTTTCACCCGACAGCCTACTATGGCTACACCTTC.

V is TRBV3-1 (or the pseudogene TRBV3-2) and J is TRBJ2-5, with D unresolved. The V gene's germline CDR1 is LGHDT and CDR2 YNNKEL (reference sequence). V lost 3 bases to trimming and J lost 5 bases, with 7 bases between them. CDR3 length: 12 amino acids. CDR3 in DNA: TGTGCCAGCAGCCATCTTCAGGAGACCCAGTACTTC. Protein sequence: CASSHLQETQYF.

V and J are TRBV28 and TRBJ1-1; 8 nucleotides align to TRBD1. This CDR3 comprises 13 residues. The J segment lost 5 bases and the V segment lost 8 bases, leaving 7 bases of the junction unmatched. CDR1 and CDR2 from the germline V gene are MDHEN and SYDVKM. The CDR3 region has the DNA TGTGCCAGCTCGGACAGGGCTAATACTGAAGCTTTCTTT. This sequence encodes CASSDRANTEAFF.

This rearrangement joins TRBV7-9 to TRBJ2-1; 11 bases are shared with TRBD2. Germline CDR1 SEHNR, CDR2 FQNEAQ (reference sequence). This CDR3 contains 17 residues. The trim removed 4 bases at V and 4 bases at J, leaving 9 bases unmatched. The CDR3 spells CASSSDSRLAGYNEQFF. In nucleotides, the CDR3 is TGTGCCAGCAGCTCCGATAGCCGACTAGCGGGGTACAATGAGCAGTTCTTC.

J is TRBJ1-2 and V is TRBV5-1, with D possibly being TRBD1 (5 bases). V was shortened by 3 bases and J by 7 bases, with 16 bases between the two germline ends. This CDR3 spans 14 amino acids. In germline, CDR1 is SGHRS, CDR2 YFSETQ. Written as DNA, the CDR3 is TGCGCCAGCAGCTCGGGGGGGACCGAACCTGGCTACACCTTC. Protein sequence: CASSSGGTEPGYTF.

The CDR3 reads CASSLTGYGYTF. Here the CDR3 DNA reads TGCGCCAGCAGTCTTACAGGGTATGGCTACACCTTC. The V gene is TRBV5-1, the J gene TRBJ1-2; possibly TRBD1 for D (6 bases). This CDR3 comprises 12 residues. With 5 bases removed from V and 5 bases from J, the gap between germline ends came to 10 bases. The germline gives CDR1 SGHRS, CDR2 YFSETQ.

J is TRBJ2-7 and V is TRBV6-5; 8 bases are shared with TRBD1. The V gene's germline CDR1 is MNHEY and CDR2 SVGAGI. V shed 6 bases and J 5 bases; nucleotides not matched to a gene: 3. The CDR3 contains 12 residues. CDR3 nucleotides: TGTGCCAGCAGCCCGACAGGGGACGAGCAGTACTTC. Translation gives CASSPTGDEQYF.

The V call is TRBV27, the J call TRBJ1-5; tentative D call: TRBD1 (6 bases). CDR1 is MNHEY, CDR2 SMNVEV, per germline (reference sequence). V dropped 3 bases and J dropped 7 bases, with 10 bases sitting between them. This CDR3 is built from 13 residues. In DNA form, the CDR3 reads TGTGCCAGCAGTTTGGGGGCGTGGCAGCCCCAGCATTTT. Residues: CASSLGAWQPQHF.

The V gene is TRBV28, the J gene TRBJ1-2, with unresolved D. This CDR3 region has 17 residues. V dropped 4 bases and J dropped 5 bases, with 23 bases sitting between them. CDR1 and CDR2 (germline): MDHEN, SYDVKM. CDR3 nucleotides: TGTGCCAGCAGTTCCCCGAACATGGCCCCTTCGCCTTATGGCTACACCTTC. Translating gives CASSSPNMAPSPYGYTF.

The V and J genes are TRBV28 and TRBJ2-5, with 11 bases matching TRBD2. CDR1 MDHEN and CDR2 SYDVKM come from the germline V gene. The CDR3 covers 14 residues. Trimming removed 2 bases from V and 5 bases from J; junction bases left unmatched: 1. CDR3 sequence: CASSLLAGGETQYF. CDR3 in DNA: TGTGCCAGCAGTTTACTAGCGGGAGGTGAGACCCAGTACTTC.

V gene TRBV28 combines with J gene TRBJ1-1; no definite D call. Germline V gives CDR1 MDHEN, CDR2 SYDVKM. The ends were cut back, 7 bases at V and 1 base at J, with 10 bases in the middle. CDR3 length: 13 residues. The CDR3 is CASIGRGNTEAFF. CDR3 nucleotide sequence: TGTGCCAGCATCGGACGGGGGAACACTGAAGCTTTCTTT.

The V gene is TRBV27, the J gene TRBJ1-1; D unclear. From germline, CDR1 is MNHEY and CDR2 SMNVEV (reference sequence). The CDR3 is made up of 14 amino acids. Trimming removed 7 bases from V and 0 bases from J, with 12 bases in between. The DNA for the CDR3 is TGTGCCAGCAAAATAACAGAAATGAACACTGAAGCTTTCTTT. Translated: CASKITEMNTEAFF.